This T cell receptor beta chain appears in the sequencing data of a study of blood T cell repertoires in COVID-19. Study overall: Researchers got acute and convalescent COVID-19 samples from the United States, Italy and Spain. From T cells, B-cell-depleted T cells, or PBMCs came the material, which was cDNA or gDNA.

As originally analysed: Estimated nucleated cell counts came from reference gene primer amplification. Clones were read by immunoSEQ multiplex PCR, and TCRdb kept only the in-frame ones, dropping some. V and J calls plus clone size are reproduced from that table; the DNA served to infer D and trimming. The repertoire has more than 200,000 clones, 70% to 90% of them found once; the top ten carry 5.5% to 7%. The clonotype was recovered from a man older than 75 with acute or convalescent COVID-19. Material: peripheral blood.

The CDR3 reads CASSFGSGARGEQFF. The CDR3 DNA is TGTGCCAGCAGCTTCGGTAGCGGGGCACGCGGGGAGCAGTTCTTC. The chain couples TRBV7-8 to TRBJ2-1; 8 positions agree with TRBD2. Looked up from germline, CDR1 is SGHVS and CDR2 is FQNEAQ. The CDR3 covers 15 residues. Losses at the gene ends were 3 bases for V and 10 bases for J; bases not matched to a gene: 11.